This record covers a single T cell receptor beta chain. The data stem from a study of blood T cell repertoires in COVID-19. Overall study: Donors in the United States, Italy and Spain gave samples during acute or convalescent COVID-19. T cells, B-cell-depleted T cells, or PBMCs provided the cDNA or gDNA that served as material.

Authors' data handling: Quantification of nucleated cells was approximated via reference gene primer amplification. Clones were sequenced by immunoSEQ multiplex PCR, and TCRdb holds only the in-frame ones, with some missing. The V and J calls and clone size are taken from that table; D and trimming were inferred from the DNA. The sample contains about 140,000 clones, roughly 80% of which appear only once. CDR1 SGHRS and CDR2 YFSETQ come from the germline V gene. J lost 10 bases, V lost 0 bases, and 10 bases had no gene match. The CDR3 consists of 16 residues. V gene TRBV5-1 combines with J gene TRBJ2-1; 10 bases align to TRBD2. The TCR was taken from a man between 50 and 59 years old with acute or convalescent COVID-19. Specimen: peripheral blood. The chain's CDR3 is CASSLAGSSGGREQFF. The CDR3 DNA follows: TGCGCCAGCAGCTTGGCCGGGTCTAGCGGGGGCCGCGAGCAGTTCTTC.